This TCR beta chain is drawn from a study of cytomegalovirus exposure and HLA in healthy donors. Study findings and constraints: Clusters of TCRs from the first cohort tended to co-occur in the approximately 120 validation repertoires (as a later analysis found). In vitro, three CMV-associated chains proved specific for CMV antigens. According to reports, the classifier identified cytomegalovirus status with high specificity and sensitivity.

The donors were members of the roughly 120-subject validation cohort (separate from the roughly 700-subject first cohort). As for this clone: Its antigen is as yet unknown.

TCRdb's copy holds only in-frame clones and misses some; the assay was immunoSEQ multiplex PCR. The table lists some 120,000 clones, just under 95% of them singletons. V shed 4 bases and J shed 4 bases, with 6 bases lying between them. Germline assignment: CDR1 SGHDT and CDR2 YYEEEE. This CDR3 is 12 amino acids long. The sequence was collected from a woman aged 18-29 years in good health and CMV-seronegative. The rearrangement joins TRBV5-6 to TRBJ1-5, with unresolved D. Sequenced input: PBMCs. CDR3 bases: TGTGCCAGCAGCGTCGGTAATCAGCCCCAGCATTTT. Residues: CASSVGNQPQHF.